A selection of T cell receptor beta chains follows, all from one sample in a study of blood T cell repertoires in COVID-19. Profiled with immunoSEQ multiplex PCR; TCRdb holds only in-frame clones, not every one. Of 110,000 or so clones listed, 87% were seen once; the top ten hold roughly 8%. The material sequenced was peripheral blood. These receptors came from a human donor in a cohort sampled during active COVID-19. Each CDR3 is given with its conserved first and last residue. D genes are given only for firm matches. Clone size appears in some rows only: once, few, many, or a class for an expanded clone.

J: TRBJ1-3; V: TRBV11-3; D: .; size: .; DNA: TGTGCCAGCAGCTTCACAGGAGGGGACACCATATATTTT; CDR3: CASSFTGGDTIYF
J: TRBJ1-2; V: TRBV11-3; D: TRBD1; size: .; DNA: TGTGCCAGCAGCTTAACCGGGACAGGGGCCCTAACTACCCATGGCTACACCTTC; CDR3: CASSLTGTGALTTHGYTF
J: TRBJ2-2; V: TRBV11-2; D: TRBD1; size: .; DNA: TGTGCCAGCAGCTTACTCGGACAGGGGAACACCGGGGAGCTGTTTTTT; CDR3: CASSLLGQGNTGELFF
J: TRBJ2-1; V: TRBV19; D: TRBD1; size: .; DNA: TGTGCCAGTAGCCCCCCGGGACAGGGATTAGGAAATGAGCAGTTCTTC; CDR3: CASSPPGQGLGNEQFF
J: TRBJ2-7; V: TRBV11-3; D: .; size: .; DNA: TGTGCCAGCAGCTTAGTCTCCACAGGGAACTCCTACGAGCAGTACTTC; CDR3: CASSLVSTGNSYEQYF
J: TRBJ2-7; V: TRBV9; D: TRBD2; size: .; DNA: TGTGCCAGCAGCGGACTAGCGGGGTCCTACGAGCAGTACTTC; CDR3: CASSGLAGSYEQYF
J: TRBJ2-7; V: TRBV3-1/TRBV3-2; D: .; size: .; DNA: TGTGCCAGCAGCCAAGGGCCAGGGCTCAGCTACGAGCAGTACTTC; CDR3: CASSQGPGLSYEQYF
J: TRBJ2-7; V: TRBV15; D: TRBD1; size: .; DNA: TGTGCCACCAGCAGACAAGGGGACAGAGGCTACGAGCAGTACTTC; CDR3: CATSRQGDRGYEQYF
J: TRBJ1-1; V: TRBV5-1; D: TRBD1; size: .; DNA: TGCGCCAGCAGCTTGCGTCCGGGACAGGGCAACACTGAAGCTTTCTTT; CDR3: CASSLRPGQGNTEAFF
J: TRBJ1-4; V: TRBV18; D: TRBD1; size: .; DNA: TGTGCCAGCTCAACCGCCAGGGGGCTAGATGAAAAACTGTTTTTT; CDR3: CASSTARGLDEKLFF
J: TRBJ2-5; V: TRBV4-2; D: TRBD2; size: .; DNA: TGTGCCAGCAGCCAAGCCTACGGCGGGAGCGGTGGTCAAGAGACCCAGTACTTC; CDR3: CASSQAYGGSGGQETQYF
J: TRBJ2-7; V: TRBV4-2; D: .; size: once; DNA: TGTGCCAGCTGGACGTCAGCCGTAGCGGTACTTTCCTACGAGCAGTACTTC; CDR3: CASWTSAVAVLSYEQYF
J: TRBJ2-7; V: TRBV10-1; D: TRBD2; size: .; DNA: TGCGCCAGCAGTAGTGAGCGGGGGGGCTACGAGCAGTACTTC; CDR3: CASSSERGGYEQYF
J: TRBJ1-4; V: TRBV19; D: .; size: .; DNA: TGTGCCAGCAGGATGAGAGGGATTGGTGAAAAACTGTTTTTT; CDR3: CASRMRGIGEKLFF
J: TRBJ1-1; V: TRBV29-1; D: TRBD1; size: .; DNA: TGCACCGGTAAACAGGGGAGTACTGAAGCTTTCTTT; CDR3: CTGKQGSTEAFF
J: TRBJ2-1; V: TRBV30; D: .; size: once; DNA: TGTGCCTGGAGTAGGAGTCGCGACCTTAAGGATGAGCAGTTCTTC; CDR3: CAWSRSRDLKDEQFF
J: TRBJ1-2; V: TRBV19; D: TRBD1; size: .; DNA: TGTGCCAGTAGTATATCCGGACAGGCTCTATTTGGCTATGGCTACACCTTC; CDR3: CASSISGQALFGYGYTF
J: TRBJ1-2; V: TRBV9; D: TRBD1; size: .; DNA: TGTGCCAGCAGCCCAGGGCACAGGGGCGGAATGGATGGCTACACCTTC; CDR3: CASSPGHRGGMDGYTF
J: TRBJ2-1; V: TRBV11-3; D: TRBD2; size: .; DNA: TGTGCCAGCAGCGGCCGGACTAGCGGGAGAAGTTTTGATGAGCAGTTCTTC; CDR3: CASSGRTSGRSFDEQFF
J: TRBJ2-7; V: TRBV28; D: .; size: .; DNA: TGTGCCAGCAGTGGAGGGCTAGTGGACCACCTCTACGAGCAGTACTTC; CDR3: CASSGGLVDHLYEQYF
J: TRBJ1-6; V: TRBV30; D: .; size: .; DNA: TGTGCCTGGAGTGTAAGGTCTGGCAGGGTAATGTCACCCCTCCACTTT; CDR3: CAWSVRSGRVMSPLHF
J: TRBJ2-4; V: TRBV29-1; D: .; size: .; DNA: TGCAGCGTGAGCGTGGGTGAAAACATTCAGTACTTC; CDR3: CSVSVGENIQYF
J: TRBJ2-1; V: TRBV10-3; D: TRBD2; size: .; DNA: TGTGCCATCAGTCCGGGGAGGGACAATGAGCAGTTCTTC; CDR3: CAISPGRDNEQFF
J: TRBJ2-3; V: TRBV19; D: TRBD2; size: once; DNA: TGTGCCAGTAGTATAGCCAGGACTAGCGGGAGGTCTACAGATACGCAGTATTTT; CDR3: CASSIARTSGRSTDTQYF
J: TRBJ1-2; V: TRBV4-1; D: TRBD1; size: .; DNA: TGCGCCAGCAGCCAACGTGAAGGGGACAGAGGGGCAGGGGGCTACACCTTC; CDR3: CASSQREGDRGAGGYTF
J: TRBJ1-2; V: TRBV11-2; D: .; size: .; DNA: TGTGCCAGCAGCTTAGTACGGGGGTATGGCTACACCTTC; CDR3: CASSLVRGYGYTF
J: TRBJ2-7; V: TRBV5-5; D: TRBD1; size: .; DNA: TGTGCCAGCAGCGTGGATCCAGGGACAGGGACTTACGAGCAGTACTTC; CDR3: CASSVDPGTGTYEQYF
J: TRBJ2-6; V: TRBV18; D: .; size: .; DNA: TGTGCCAGCTCACAAGACAGGGCCAACGTCCTGACTTTC; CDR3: CASSQDRANVLTF
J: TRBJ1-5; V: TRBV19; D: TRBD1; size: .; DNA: TGTGCCAGTACCGGGACAGGGTGGGATCAGCCCCAGCATTTT; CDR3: CASTGTGWDQPQHF
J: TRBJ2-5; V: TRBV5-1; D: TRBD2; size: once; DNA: TGCGCCAGCACTCCGGGGGGACTAGCGGCTCAGAAAGAGACCCAGTACTTC; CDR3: CASTPGGLAAQKETQYF
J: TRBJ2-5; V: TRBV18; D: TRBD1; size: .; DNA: TGTGCCAGCTCACCAACGACAGGGGGACATGGTCAAGAGACCCAGTACTTC; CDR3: CASSPTTGGHGQETQYF
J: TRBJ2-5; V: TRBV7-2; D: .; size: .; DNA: TGTGCCAGCAGCTATTACCGGGACTGGCGTAGAGAGACCCAGTACTTC; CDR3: CASSYYRDWRRETQYF
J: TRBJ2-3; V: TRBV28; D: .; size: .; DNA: TGTGCCAGCAGTTTATGGGCTAGCATGGGCACAGATACGCAGTATTTT; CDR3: CASSLWASMGTDTQYF
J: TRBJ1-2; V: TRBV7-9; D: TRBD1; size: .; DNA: TGTGCCAGCAGCCCACGGACAGGGTCAGATCTCTATGGCTACACCTTC; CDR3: CASSPRTGSDLYGYTF
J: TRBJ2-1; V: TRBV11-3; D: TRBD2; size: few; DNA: TGTGCCAGCAGCTTGCGAGCGGGGTACCCTCTCGATGAGCAGTTCTTC; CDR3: CASSLRAGYPLDEQFF
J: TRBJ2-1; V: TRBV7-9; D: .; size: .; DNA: TGTGCCAGCAGCTTAGACTTAGGCGGGGAGCAGTTCTTC; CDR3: CASSLDLGGEQFF
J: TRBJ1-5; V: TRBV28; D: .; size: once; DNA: TGTGCCAGCAGCCAAACAACAGGGAATCAGCCCCAGCATTTT; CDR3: CASSQTTGNQPQHF
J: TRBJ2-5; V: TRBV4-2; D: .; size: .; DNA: TGTGCCAGCAGCTCTTTTACTGGTGTAGAGACCCAGTACTTC; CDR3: CASSSFTGVETQYF
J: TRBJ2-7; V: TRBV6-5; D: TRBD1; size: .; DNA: TGTGCCAGCAGTTACCTACCGGGACAGGGGGGGCACGAGCAGTACTTC; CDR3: CASSYLPGQGGHEQYF
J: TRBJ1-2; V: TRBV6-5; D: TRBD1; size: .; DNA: TGTGCCAGCAGTTACCCCACAGGGGATTATGGCTACACCTTC; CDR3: CASSYPTGDYGYTF
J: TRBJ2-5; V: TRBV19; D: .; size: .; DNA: TGTGCCAGTAACAAACGGGGGGCAGAGGAGACCCAGTACTTC; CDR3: CASNKRGAEETQYF
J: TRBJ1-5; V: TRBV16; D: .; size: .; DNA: TGTGCCAGCAGCCAATCTGGTGGCAACGGGCAGCCCCAGCATTTT; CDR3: CASSQSGGNGQPQHF
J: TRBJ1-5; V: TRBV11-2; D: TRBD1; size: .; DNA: TGTGCCAGCAGCTTACCAGGGGGGAATCAGCCCCAGCATTTT; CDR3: CASSLPGGNQPQHF
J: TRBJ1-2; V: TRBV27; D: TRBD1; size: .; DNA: TGTGCCAGCAGATCCAGGGGGACAGGGGAACCAAACTATGGCTACACCTTC; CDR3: CASRSRGTGEPNYGYTF
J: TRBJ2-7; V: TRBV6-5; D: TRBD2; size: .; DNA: TGTGCCAGCAGAGCGACTAGCCGGCGTGAGCAGTACTTC; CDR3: CASRATSRREQYF
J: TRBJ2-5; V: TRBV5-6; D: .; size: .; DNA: TGTGCCAGCAGCTTGGCGGGAACTGAGACCCAGTACTTC; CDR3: CASSLAGTETQYF
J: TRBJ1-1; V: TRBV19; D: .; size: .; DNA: TGTGCCAGTAGTGCGGACAGGAACACTGAAGCTTTCTTT; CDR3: CASSADRNTEAFF
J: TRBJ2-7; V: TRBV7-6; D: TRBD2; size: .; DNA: TGTGCCAGCAGCCTGGATGAAAGGGGACTAGCGGTTAGCGAGCAGTACTTC; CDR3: CASSLDERGLAVSEQYF
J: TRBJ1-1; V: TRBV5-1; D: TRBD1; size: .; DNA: TGCGCCAGCAGCCCGGGACCCGGACAGGGAGGGGACACTGAAGCTTTCTTT; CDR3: CASSPGPGQGGDTEAFF
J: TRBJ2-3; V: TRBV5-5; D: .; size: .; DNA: TGTGCCAGCAGCTTGGTTCCAGAAGCGACAGATACGCAGTATTTT; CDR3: CASSLVPEATDTQYF
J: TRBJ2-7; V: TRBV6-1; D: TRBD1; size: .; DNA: TGTGCCAGCAGTGAAGCCCGACAGGGCTACTTCTCCTACGAGCAGTACTTC; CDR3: CASSEARQGYFSYEQYF
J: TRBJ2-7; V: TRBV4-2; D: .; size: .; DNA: TGTGCCAGCAGCCAAGATCCAGACTTAGCCTACGAGCAGTACTTC; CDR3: CASSQDPDLAYEQYF